The next 20 T cell receptor beta chains were all read from a single sample in a study of cytomegalovirus exposure and HLA in healthy donors. PCR primers comprised 60 Vbeta and 13 Jbeta primers. Profiled with immunoSEQ multiplex PCR; TCRdb holds only in-frame clones, not every one. The listing contains 68,000 or so clones. Sequencing was performed on PBMCs. The receptors shown here come from a boy between 10 and 17 years old in good health and CMV-seronegative.

This chain connects TRBV7-6 to TRBJ1-5, with TRBD1 as a possible D gene (5 bases). Trimming stripped 5 bases from V and 0 bases from J, with 11 bases between. The germline V gene encodes CDR1 SGHVS and CDR2 FNYEAQ. CDR3 length: 15 amino acids. CDR3 loop: CASSQGGASNQPQHF. The CDR3, as DNA: TGTGCCAGCAGCCAGGGCGGGGCTAGCAATCAGCCCCAGCATTTT.

CDR3 coding DNA: TGTGCCAGCAGTTCAGGGGTACAAACTGAAGCTTTCTTT. It is translated as CASSSGVQTEAFF. This sequence joins TRBV6-5 and TRBJ1-1; D is perhaps TRBD1 (6 bases). The germline V gene encodes CDR1 MNHEY and CDR2 SVGAGI. This CDR3 spans 13 amino acids. Deletions cut 4 bases from V and 5 bases from J, with 11 bases between.

The V call is TRBV7-2, the J call TRBJ1-1; 7 positions agree with TRBD1. V shed 6 bases and J 1 base; nucleotides not matched to a gene: 2. Germline V gene data show CDR1 as SGHTA and CDR2 as FQGNSA. The CDR3 has 13 residues. The CDR3 here is CASSRQGNTEAFF. The CDR3 DNA sequence: TGTGCCAGCAGTCGACAGGGGAACACTGAAGCTTTCTTT.

The genes are TRBV10-3 and TRBJ2-7; D is possibly TRBD1 (6 bases). The V gene's germline CDR1 is ENHRY and CDR2 SYGVKD. The V gene lost 6 bases and the J gene lost 4 bases, with 10 bases spanning the gap. The CDR3 extends over 12 amino acids. The CDR3 region is CAIRDSPYEQYF. The CDR3 region has the DNA TGTGCCATCAGGGACAGCCCGTACGAGCAGTACTTC.

The chain couples TRBV11-2 to TRBJ2-2; D not certain. Germline CDR1 is SGHAT and CDR2 is FQNNGV. V lost 5 bases to trimming and J lost 1 base, with 5 bases between them. The CDR3 spans 13 residues. The CDR3 loop reads CASSPQNTGELFF. The DNA of the CDR3 is TGTGCCAGCAGCCCACAGAACACCGGGGAGCTGTTTTTT.

The V gene is TRBV9, the J gene TRBJ2-3, with 7 nucleotides matching TRBD2. CDR1 and CDR2 from the germline V gene are SGDLS and YYNGEE. The CDR3 runs 18 residues. V lost 0 bases and J lost 3; bases outside the gene matches: 13. The CDR3 nucleotides read TGTGCCAGCAGCGTAGACTGGGGGGGAGAACCCGGAACAGATACGCAGTATTTT. Its translation is CASSVDWGGEPGTDTQYF.

The chain's CDR3 is CSVERGLDNEQFF. The CDR3 nucleotides are TGCAGCGTGGAGCGGGGCCTCGACAATGAGCAGTTCTTC. This sequence joins TRBV29-1 and TRBJ2-1; the match to TRBD2 covers 7 bases. In germline, CDR1 is SQVTM, CDR2 ANQGSEA. This CDR3 has 13 amino acids. The V gene end was trimmed by 6 bases and the J gene end by 5 bases; junction bases not matched to a gene: 7.

The chain employs TRBV5-1 and TRBJ2-7; D might be TRBD1 (5 bases). The CDR3 extends over 16 amino acids. Trimming cost V 1 base and J 2 bases, with 16 bases left between them. Per the germline V gene, CDR1 is SGHRS and CDR2 is YFSETQ. The chain's CDR3 is CASSLSQGPDAYEQYF. The CDR3 DNA reads as TGCGCCAGCAGCTTGTCGCAGGGCCCCGACGCCTACGAGCAGTACTTC. The full variable domain, with the rest looked up from reference TRBV5-1 and TRBJ2-7, is KAGVTQTPRYLIKTRGQQVTLSCSPISGHRSVSWYQQTPGQGLQFLFEYFSETQRNKGNFPGRFSGRQFSNSRSEMNVSTLELGDSALYLCASSLSQGPDAYEQYFGPGTRLTVT.

The rearrangement uses TRBV9 and TRBJ2-1; D is ambiguous. The germline gives CDR1 SGDLS, CDR2 YYNGEE. This CDR3 comprises 13 residues. V was clipped by 4 bases and J by 0 bases, with 5 bases between them. The CDR3 nucleotides are TGTGCCAGCAGCCCTATCTCCTACAATGAGCAGTTCTTC. Its protein is CASSPISYNEQFF.

This chain uses TRBV4-1 with TRBJ1-6, with 8 bases identical to TRBD1. CDR3 size: 14 residues. Germline trimming cut 1 base from V and 12 bases from J; bases unmatched to any gene: 5. Germline CDR1 MGHRA, CDR2 YSYEKL. The DNA for the CDR3 is TGCGCCAGCAGCCAAGGCCCAGGGGGCGGACCCCTCCACTTT. This sequence encodes CASSQGPGGGPLHF.

This chain links TRBV30 with TRBJ1-4, with 7 nucleotides matching TRBD1. CDR1 is GTSNPN and CDR2 is SVGIG in the germline V gene (reference sequence). The CDR3 contains 13 residues. J lost 5 bases, V lost 5 bases, and 5 bases had no gene match. The CDR3 loop reads CAWGTVGNEKLFF. The CDR3 nucleotides read TGTGCCTGGGGGACAGTGGGAAATGAAAAACTGTTTTTT.

The chain joins TRBV2 to TRBJ2-3, with 10 bases matching TRBD2. The CDR3 sequence is 17 residues long. Germline V gene data show CDR1 as SNHLY and CDR2 as FYNNEI. V was pared by 6 bases and J by 0 bases, with 9 bases of the junction left unmatched. The DNA for the CDR3 is TGTGCCAGCAGGGGGCCAGCGGGGGGGCCCAGCACAGATACGCAGTATTTT. This codes for CASRGPAGGPSTDTQYF.

This chain connects TRBV30 to TRBJ1-6; no reliable D call. This CDR3 contains 15 residues. The V gene's germline CDR1 is GTSNPN and CDR2 SVGIG (reference sequence). Between the trimmed V and J ends, which lost 3 bases and 9 bases, there was a span of 18 bases. The CDR3, as DNA: TGTGCCTGGAGCCGCGCCTCATCCTCCGGTTCACCCCTCCACTTT. Translation gives CAWSRASSSGSPLHF. The full variable domain, rest sourced from reference TRBV30 and TRBJ1-6, is SQTIHQWPATLVQPVGSPLSLECTVEGTSNPNLYWYRQAAGRGLQLLFYSVGIGQISSEVPQNLSASRPQDRQFILSSKKLLLSDSGFYLCAWSRASSSGSPLHFGNGTRLTVT.

The V and J genes are TRBV5-8 and TRBJ1-5; D gene unclear. The germline CDR1 and CDR2 sequences are SGHTS and YDEGEE. V dropped 4 bases and J dropped 6 bases, with 14 bases sitting between them. The CDR3 has 14 residues. The CDR3 spells CASSSERVGQPQHF. The DNA of the CDR3 is TGTGCCAGCAGCAGTGAGAGGGTGGGTCAGCCCCAGCATTTT.

V and J are TRBV30 and TRBJ1-2; 9 bases line up with TRBD1. The V segment lost 2 bases and the J segment 7 bases; nucleotides outside the gene matches: 11. Per the germline V gene, CDR1 is GTSNPN and CDR2 is SVGIG (reference sequence). The CDR3 sequence is 15 residues long. CDR3 sequence reads: CAWSTTGTGKSGYTF. DNA of the CDR3: TGTGCCTGGAGTACTACCGGGACAGGGAAGAGTGGCTACACCTTC.

The chain has TRBV7-2 and TRBJ1-1; possible D gene TRBD1, 5 bases. The CDR3 consists of 15 residues. V dropped 5 bases and J dropped 4 bases, with 17 bases sitting between them. Germline V lookup: CDR1 SGHTA, CDR2 FQGNSA. The CDR3 protein is CASSTRGRAGTEAFF. CDR3 coding DNA: TGTGCCAGCAGCACCCGGGGGAGGGCAGGCACTGAAGCTTTCTTT.

This chain links TRBV7-9 with TRBJ1-1; no definite D call. V was trimmed by 1 base and J by 10 bases, leaving 10 bases between them. CDR1 SEHNR and CDR2 FQNEAQ come from the germline V gene (reference sequence). CDR3 length: 12 residues. CDR3 in amino acids: CASSLVRRGAFF. The CDR3 region has the DNA TGTGCCAGCAGCTTAGTCCGGCGGGGAGCTTTCTTT. Based on the CDR3 plus reference TRBV7-9 and TRBJ1-1, the full variable domain is DTGVSQNPRHKITKRGQNVTFRCDPISEHNRLYWYRQTLGQGPEFLTYFQNEAQLEKSRLLSDRFSAERPKGSFSTLEIQRTEQGDSAMYLCASSLVRRGAFFGQGTRLTVV.

J is TRBJ1-5 and V is TRBV6-6, with 7 bases fitting TRBD1. The CDR3 runs 16 residues. The germline CDR1 and CDR2 sequences are MNHNY and SVGAGI (reference sequence). The ends lost 2 bases at V and 3 bases at J; junction bases unmatched: 7. This CDR3 is CASSYTRDSTNQPQHF. CDR3 coding DNA: TGTGCCAGCAGTTACACTCGGGACAGTACCAATCAGCCCCAGCATTTT.

The chain combines TRBV5-4 with TRBJ2-1; no firm D call. Trimming took off 0 bases at V and 7 bases at J, with 11 bases between the two ends. The germline V gene has CDR1 SGHNT and CDR2 YYREEE (reference sequence). This CDR3 has 14 amino acids. The CDR3 region is CASSLAGGGNEQFF. CDR3 nucleotides: TGTGCCAGCAGCTTGGCGGGTGGTGGAAATGAGCAGTTCTTC.

The rearrangement uses TRBV30 and TRBJ1-1, with unresolved D. This CDR3 spans 13 amino acids. The germline V gene encodes CDR1 GTSNPN and CDR2 SVGIG (reference sequence). V was shortened by 5 bases and J by 6 bases, with 16 bases between the two germline ends. The CDR3 loop reads CAWDRTGIPEAFF. For the CDR3, the DNA is TGTGCCTGGGATAGAACGGGGATCCCTGAAGCTTTCTTT.